The 15 T cell receptor beta chains below all came from one sample that was sequenced in a study of cytomegalovirus exposure and HLA in healthy donors. TCRdb's copy holds only in-frame clones and misses some; the assay was immunoSEQ multiplex PCR. The data hold around 63,000 clones, with more than 80% observed a single time. The sample consisted of PBMCs. These receptors came from a woman aged 18 to 35 in good health and CMV-seronegative.

The V gene is TRBV5-1, the J gene TRBJ2-2, with D possibly matching TRBD1 (6 bases). The CDR3 extends over 18 amino acids. V was cut by 0 bases and J by 0 bases, with 15 bases left in between. In germline, CDR1 is SGHRS, CDR2 YFSETQ. The CDR3 sequence is CASSLAGTTFANTGELFF. CDR3 in DNA: TGCGCCAGCAGCTTGGCGGGGACAACGTTCGCGAACACCGGGGAGCTGTTTTTT.

This clone was found once. CDR3 loop: CASSLVRADYNEQFF. The CDR3 nucleotides are TGTGCCAGCAGCTTAGTCAGGGCAGACTACAATGAGCAGTTCTTC. This chain connects TRBV7-8 to TRBJ2-1; tentative D call: TRBD1 (5 bases). Trimming stripped 1 base from V and 3 bases from J, with 10 bases between. The CDR3 is 15 residues long. Germline V gives CDR1 SGHVS, CDR2 FQNEAQ.

The V call is TRBV5-1, the J call TRBJ2-2; D perhaps matches TRBD2 (6 bases). Trimming left V 3 bases short and J 7 bases short, with 16 bases between. The CDR3 is 15 amino acids. The germline V gene encodes CDR1 SGHRS and CDR2 YFSETQ. The CDR3 coding sequence is TGCGCCAGCAGCTGGGGTCATAGCGGTGACGGGGAGCTGTTTTTT. This translates into CASSWGHSGDGELFF.

The chain recombines TRBV5-1 with TRBJ1-3; no clear D gene. V lost 0 bases, J lost 3 bases, and 4 bases lay in between. The CDR3 length is 13 residues. CDR1 is SGHRS and CDR2 is YFSETQ in the germline V gene. CDR3 loop: CASSLVYGNTIYF. CDR3 DNA sequence: TGCGCCAGCAGCTTGGTCTATGGAAACACCATATATTTT.

On this clone itself: This sample also contains other DNA sequences that code for the same CDR3. The V and J genes are TRBV28 and TRBJ1-2; 7 bases agree with TRBD1. Germline assignment: CDR1 MDHEN and CDR2 SYDVKM. This CDR3 is built from 13 residues. Trimming removed 5 bases from V and 3 bases from J; junction bases left unmatched: 3. CDR3 amino acids: CASSPDRDYGYTF. CDR3 DNA sequence: TGTGCCAGCAGTCCTGACAGGGACTATGGCTACACCTTC.

The chain joins TRBV6-1 to TRBJ2-7, with unresolved D. The CDR3 runs to 12 residues. Germline V gives CDR1 MNHNS, CDR2 SASEGT. V was pared by 5 bases and J by 3 bases, with 8 bases between. In DNA form, the CDR3 reads TGTGCCAGCAGTCCCCCCTACTACGAGCAGTACTTC. This encodes CASSPPYYEQYF.

V and J are TRBV9 and TRBJ2-1, with 12 positions matching TRBD2. Trimming at V came to 6 bases and at J to 5 bases, leaving 12 bases not matched to a gene. There are 17 residues in the CDR3. Germline values: CDR1 SGDLS, CDR2 YYNGEE. CDR3 bases: TGTGCCAGCACCGGGGGATTTAGGACTAGCGGGAACAATGAGCAGTTCTTC. This codes for CASTGGFRTSGNNEQFF.

This sequence joins TRBV5-1 and TRBJ2-1; 10 bases agree with TRBD1. The CDR3 has 15 residues. J was trimmed by 7 bases and V by 3 bases; bases with no gene match: 7. Germline lookup yields CDR1 SGHRS and CDR2 YFSETQ. The CDR3 sequence: CASSWTGGFSNEQFF. DNA of the CDR3: TGCGCCAGCAGCTGGACAGGGGGGTTTAGTAATGAGCAGTTCTTC.

The rearrangement joins TRBV18 to TRBJ1-4, with a tentative D call TRBD1 (5 bases). Trimming took off 3 bases at V and 6 bases at J, with 11 bases between the two ends. Germline V CDR1 and CDR2: KGHSH, LQKENI. The CDR3 totals 14 residues. The CDR3 DNA reads TGTGCCAGCTCACCCCTGGGCAGGGATGAAAAACTGTTTTTT. Its translation is CASSPLGRDEKLFF.

The chain couples TRBV4-2 to TRBJ2-1; D perhaps matches TRBD2 (6 bases). The CDR3 spans 16 residues. The germline CDR1 and CDR2 sequences are LGHNA and YNFKEQ. V lost 0 bases, J lost 2 bases, and 11 bases lay in between. CDR3 protein: CASSQDFRTTYNEQFF. The CDR3, as DNA: TGTGCCAGCAGCCAAGATTTTAGGACTACCTACAATGAGCAGTTCTTC.

The V call is TRBV10-3, the J call TRBJ2-7; possibly TRBD1 for D (6 bases). The CDR3 runs to 14 residues. Trimming removed 2 bases at V and 2 bases at J, with 10 bases between. The germline gives CDR1 ENHRY, CDR2 SYGVKD. The CDR3 DNA sequence: TGTGCCATCAGTGAGGTTGGGACAACCTACGAGCAGTACTTC. Translated, it gives CAISEVGTTYEQYF.

The chain couples TRBV18 to TRBJ1-2; TRBD1 matches at 11 bases. With V trimmed by 5 bases and J by 6 bases, 11 bases remained unmatched. The germline CDR1 and CDR2 sequences are KGHSH and LQKENI. This CDR3 has 16 residues. The CDR3 loop reads CASSSTGQGALDGYTF. In nucleotides, the CDR3 is TGTGCCAGCTCATCTACAGGACAGGGGGCATTGGATGGCTACACCTTC.

The chain has TRBV7-2 and TRBJ2-7; D gene unclear. CDR1 and CDR2 from the germline V gene are SGHTA and FQGNSA. V was clipped by 5 bases and J by 0 bases, with 8 bases between them. CDR3 length: 13 amino acids. The CDR3 reads CASSPLGSYEQYF. The CDR3 DNA is TGTGCCAGCAGCCCTCTAGGCTCCTACGAGCAGTACTTC.

J is TRBJ2-7 and V is TRBV6-1; tentative D call: TRBD1 (5 bases). The CDR3 covers 14 residues. V was trimmed by 6 bases and J by 1 base, leaving 13 bases between them. Germline V gives CDR1 MNHNS, CDR2 SASEGT. Here the CDR3 DNA reads TGTGCCAGCAGAGTAGTGACAGTATCCTACGAGCAGTACTTC. Translated: CASRVVTVSYEQYF.

The rearrangement links TRBV27 to TRBJ2-1; 8 positions match TRBD2. The CDR3 totals 13 residues. V gave up 4 bases and J gave up 9 bases; unmatched junction bases: 5. The germline gives CDR1 MNHEY, CDR2 SMNVEV (reference sequence). CDR3 nucleotide sequence: TGTGCCAGCAGTTCGGGAGGGGACGTTGAGCAGTTCTTC. It specifies CASSSGGDVEQFF.